This TCR beta chain was recorded in a study of response to subunit inactivated influenza vaccine listed by TCRdb under 2018. In terms of the full investigation: To follow how T cells responded to a trivalent subunit inactivated influenza vaccine, the researchers relied on deep quantitative profiling of the T cell receptor repertoire. Overall study results and their limits: The authors suggested that each seasonal influenza vaccination may recruit only a limited number of new T cells.

This clonotype was observed a few times. Its antigen remains undetermined. One base away there is no much larger clone; base qualities are not given. The library was prepared using RT-PCR. TCRdb records Illumina HiSeq 2500 as the sequencer. In-frame beta chains were kept once TCRdb had trimmed the public reads at Q25 with fastp and called clones with MiXCR. Rows matching on CDR3 protein sequence are summarized as one entry with the most common DNA and genes. This sample gives about 650,000 distinct CDR3 sequences in total; about 14% of them show up just once. The ten largest clonotypes hold 6% to 9.5% of the sample. Between the V and J ends, shortened by 2 bases and 5 bases respectively, the junction contains 7 bases. Reading the germline V gene (reference sequence) gives CDR1 DFQATT and CDR2 SNEGSKA. From the cysteine through the phenylalanine, the CDR3 covers 12 amino acids. CDR3 DNA is the only sequence kept; it has 36 bases, read in frame from the first base.

The specimen comprised PBMCs from blood, sampled around 15 days before vaccination. The receptor comes from a man aged 45 to 65 who received an inactivated influenza vaccine. Donor details come from another sample of the same person, matched by shared clones. Recombination joined TRBV20-1 with TRBJ1-5, with the D gene call left open. DNA sequence: TGCAGTGCTAGAATGGACTATCAGCCCCAGCATTTT. It is translated as CSARMDYQPQHF.